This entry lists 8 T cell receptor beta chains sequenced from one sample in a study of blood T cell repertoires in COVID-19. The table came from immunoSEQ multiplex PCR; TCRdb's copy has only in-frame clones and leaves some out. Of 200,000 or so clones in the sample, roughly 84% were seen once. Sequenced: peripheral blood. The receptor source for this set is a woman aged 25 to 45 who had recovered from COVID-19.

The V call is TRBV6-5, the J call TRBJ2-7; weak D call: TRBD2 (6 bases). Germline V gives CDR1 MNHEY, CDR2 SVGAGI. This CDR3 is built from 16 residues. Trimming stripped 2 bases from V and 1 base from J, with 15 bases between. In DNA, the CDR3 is TGTGCCAGCAGTTACATGATGACGGGAGCGTCCTACGAGCAGTACTTC. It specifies CASSYMMTGASYEQYF.

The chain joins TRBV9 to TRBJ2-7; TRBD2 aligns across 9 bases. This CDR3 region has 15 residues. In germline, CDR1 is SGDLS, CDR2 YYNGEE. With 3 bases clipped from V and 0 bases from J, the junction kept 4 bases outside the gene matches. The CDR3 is CASSGGLASSYEQYF. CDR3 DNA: TGTGCCAGCAGCGGGGGACTAGCTAGCTCCTACGAGCAGTACTTC.

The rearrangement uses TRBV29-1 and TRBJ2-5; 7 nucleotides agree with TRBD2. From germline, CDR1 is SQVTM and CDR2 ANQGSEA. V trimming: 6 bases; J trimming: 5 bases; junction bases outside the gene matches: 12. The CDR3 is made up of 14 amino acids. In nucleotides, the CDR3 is TGCAGCGTAAATAGGCGGGAGTTAATGGAGACCCAGTACTTC. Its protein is CSVNRRELMETQYF.

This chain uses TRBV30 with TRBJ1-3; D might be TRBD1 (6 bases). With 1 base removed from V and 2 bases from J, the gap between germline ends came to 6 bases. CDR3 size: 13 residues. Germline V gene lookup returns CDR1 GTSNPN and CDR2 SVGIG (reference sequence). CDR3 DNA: TGTGCCTGGAGTGAGGGGGCTGGAAACACCATATATTTT. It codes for CAWSEGAGNTIYF.

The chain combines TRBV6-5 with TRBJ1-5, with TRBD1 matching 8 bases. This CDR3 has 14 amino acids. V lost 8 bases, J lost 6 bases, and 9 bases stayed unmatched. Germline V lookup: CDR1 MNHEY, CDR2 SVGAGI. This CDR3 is CASQGQGGGQPQHF. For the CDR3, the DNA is TGTGCCAGCCAAGGACAGGGAGGGGGTCAGCCCCAGCATTTT.

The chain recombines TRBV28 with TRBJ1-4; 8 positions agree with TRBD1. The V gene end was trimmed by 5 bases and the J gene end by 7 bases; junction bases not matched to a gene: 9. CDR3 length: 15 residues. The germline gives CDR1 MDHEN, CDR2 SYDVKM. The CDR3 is CASSPPGGLREKLFF. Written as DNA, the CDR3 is TGTGCCAGCAGTCCGCCAGGGGGCTTACGTGAAAAACTGTTTTTT.

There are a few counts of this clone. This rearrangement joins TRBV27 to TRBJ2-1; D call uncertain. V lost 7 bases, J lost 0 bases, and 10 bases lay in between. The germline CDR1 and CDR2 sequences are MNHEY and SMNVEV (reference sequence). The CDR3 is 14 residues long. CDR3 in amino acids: CASKRRSSYNEQFF. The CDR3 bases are TGTGCCAGCAAAAGGCGGAGCTCCTACAATGAGCAGTTCTTC.

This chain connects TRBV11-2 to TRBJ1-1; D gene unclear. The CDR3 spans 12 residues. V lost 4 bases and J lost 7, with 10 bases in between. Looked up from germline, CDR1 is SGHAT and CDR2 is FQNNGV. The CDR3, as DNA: TGTGCCAGCAGCTCAGAGACGGGTGAAGCTTTCTTT. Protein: CASSSETGEAFF.